This section outlines one T cell receptor beta chain sequence together with its context. This record belongs to a study of blood T cell repertoires in COVID-19. At the level of the study: The study drew acute and convalescent COVID-19 samples from the United States, Italy and Spain. T cells, B-cell-depleted T cells, or PBMCs supplied cDNA or gDNA.

Repertoires were generated with immunoSEQ multiplex PCR, while TCRdb's copy carries only in-frame clones and drops some. The table lists approximately 110,000 clones, more than 80% of them singletons, with about 30% in the top ten. Trimming removed 4 bases from V and 3 bases from J; junction bases left unmatched: 3. Looked up from germline, CDR1 is SEHNR and CDR2 is FQNEAQ (reference sequence). This CDR3 region has 13 residues. The sequenced material came from peripheral blood. The sequence was collected from a woman aged 80 or over with acute or convalescent COVID-19. The chain has TRBV7-9 and TRBJ2-7, with TRBD2 matching over 7 bases. In DNA, the CDR3 is TGTGCCAGCAGCTCCCCGGGGGGCTACGAGCAGTACTTC. Translating gives CASSSPGGYEQYF.